This TCR beta chain was identified in a study of blood T cell repertoires in COVID-19. On the study more broadly: Collection of acute and convalescent COVID-19 samples took place in the United States, Italy and Spain.

The germline gives CDR1 LGHNA, CDR2 YNFKEQ. Losses at the gene ends were 2 bases for V and 7 bases for J; bases not matched to a gene: 8. The CDR3 is made up of 15 amino acids. Assay: immunoSEQ multiplex PCR; the TCRdb copy retains only in-frame clones and omits some. The sample carries about 200,000 clones, 85% to 95% recorded once. The Seattle site enrolled patients during active infection and followed them longitudinally. This TCR was sampled from a man aged 25 to 40 with COVID-19, enrolled during active disease. Material: peripheral blood. The chain has TRBV4-2 and TRBJ1-2, with TRBD1 matching over 9 bases. The CDR3 nucleotides are TGTGCCAGCAGCCAACCCCCGGGACAGGGCTTTGGCTACACCTTC. Translated: CASSQPPGQGFGYTF.